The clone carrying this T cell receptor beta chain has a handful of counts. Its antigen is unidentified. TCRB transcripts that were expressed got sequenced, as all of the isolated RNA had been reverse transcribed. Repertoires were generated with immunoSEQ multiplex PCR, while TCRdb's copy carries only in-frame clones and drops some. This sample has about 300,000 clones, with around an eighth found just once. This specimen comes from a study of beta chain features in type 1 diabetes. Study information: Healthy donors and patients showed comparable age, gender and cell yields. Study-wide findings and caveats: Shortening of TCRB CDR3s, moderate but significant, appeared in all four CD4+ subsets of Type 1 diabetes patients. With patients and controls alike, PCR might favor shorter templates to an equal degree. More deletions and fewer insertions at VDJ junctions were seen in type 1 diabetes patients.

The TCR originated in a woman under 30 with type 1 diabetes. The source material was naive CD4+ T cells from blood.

DNA for the CDR3: TGTGCCAGCAGGCGGACAGGGGGCAATCAGCCCCAGCATTTT. Amino acids: CASRRTGGNQPQHF. The chain is built from TRBV2 and TRBJ1-5, with 9 bases fitting TRBD1. This CDR3 is built from 14 residues. Germline loops: CDR1 SNHLY, CDR2 FYNNEI. The junction had 2 bases not matched to a gene; V was cut back by 6 bases and J by 2 bases.